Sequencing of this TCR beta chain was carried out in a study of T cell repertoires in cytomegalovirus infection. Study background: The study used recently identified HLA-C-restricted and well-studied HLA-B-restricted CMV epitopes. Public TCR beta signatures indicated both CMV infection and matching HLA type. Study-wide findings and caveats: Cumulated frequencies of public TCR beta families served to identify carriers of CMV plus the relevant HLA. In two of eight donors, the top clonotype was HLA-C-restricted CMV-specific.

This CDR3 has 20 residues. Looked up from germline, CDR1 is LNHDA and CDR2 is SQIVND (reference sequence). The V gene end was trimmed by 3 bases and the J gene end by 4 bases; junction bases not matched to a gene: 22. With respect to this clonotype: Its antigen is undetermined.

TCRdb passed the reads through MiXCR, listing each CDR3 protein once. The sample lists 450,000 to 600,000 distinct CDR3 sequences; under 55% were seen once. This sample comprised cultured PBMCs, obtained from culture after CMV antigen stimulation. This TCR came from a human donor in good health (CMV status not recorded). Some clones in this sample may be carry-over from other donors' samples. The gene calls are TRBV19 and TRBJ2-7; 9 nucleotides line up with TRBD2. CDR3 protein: CASSIVPKLSGSPRGYEQYF. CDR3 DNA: TGTGCCAGTAGTATTGTGCCAAAACTTAGCGGGAGCCCACGGGGTTACGAGCAGTACTTC.